Listed below are T cell receptor beta chains from one sample, sequenced in a study of blood T cell repertoires in COVID-19. This table comes from immunoSEQ multiplex PCR, and its TCRdb copy is limited to in-frame clones, with some not included. The table has some 220,000 clones, approximately 83% seen once. Sample: peripheral blood. All receptors come from a woman aged 55-69 years with acute or convalescent COVID-19. CDR3s include the opening cysteine and the closing phenylalanine or tryptophan. A D gene is named only where the DNA matches it firmly. Rows may omit the clone size; those that give it use once, few, many or a size class.

NA	TRBV4-1	NA	TRBJ1-1	TGCGCCAGCAGCCAACCACAGGTAGAGAACACTGAAGCTTTCTTT	CASSQPQVENTEAFF
NA	TRBV7-8	TRBD1	TRBJ2-1	TGTGCCAGCAGCTTGCTGGACAGGGGATCGGTTGAGCAGTTCTTC	CASSLLDRGSVEQFF
NA	TRBV6-1	TRBD2	TRBJ2-2	TGTGCCAGCAGTGGACTAGCGGGGGGGCTTTGGAGGGAGCTGTTTTTT	CASSGLAGGLWRELFF
NA	TRBV15	TRBD1	TRBJ1-2	TGTGCCACCAGCAGAGATCGGGACAGTCGCTACACCTTC	CATSRDRDSRYTF
NA	TRBV5-5	NA	TRBJ2-2	TGTGCCAGCAGCTTGGTGACTGATAACACCGGGGAGCTGTTTTTT	CASSLVTDNTGELFF
NA	TRBV5-1	TRBD2	TRBJ2-3	TGCGCCAGCAGCTACGGACTAGCGGGGGGGAACACAGATACGCAGTATTTT	CASSYGLAGGNTDTQYF
once	TRBV7-9	NA	TRBJ1-2	TGTGCCAGCAGCTTAGCGCAAGAGGGCAGCTATGGCTACACCTTC	CASSLAQEGSYGYTF
NA	TRBV29-1	TRBD2	TRBJ2-3	TGCAGCGTTGATGGGGGGGAATGGCGAGACTTATCGACAGATACGCAGTATTTT	CSVDGGEWRDLSTDTQYF
NA	TRBV5-3	TRBD1	TRBJ1-1	TGTGCCAGAAGCTGGACAGGGGCCGCGTATGAAGCTTTCTTT	CARSWTGAAYEAFF
NA	TRBV30	TRBD1	TRBJ1-2	TGTGCCTGGTCCCCTGGGACAGCTAATCATGGCTACACCTTC	CAWSPGTANHGYTF
NA	TRBV29-1	NA	TRBJ1-2	TGCAGCGTTGAAGACCAGGTGGTGTATGGCTACACCTTC	CSVEDQVVYGYTF
NA	TRBV28	NA	TRBJ1-3	TGTGCCACCCGCAGTGACACGTCCTCTGGAAACACCATATATTTT	CATRSDTSSGNTIYF
few	TRBV6-5	TRBD2	TRBJ2-1	TGTGCCAGCAGTACCGGACTAGCCAATGAGCAGTTCTTC	CASSTGLANEQFF
NA	TRBV6-6	TRBD1	TRBJ2-7	TGTGCCAGCAGTCTTAGACCGACTCCGGGACAGGGGAATAAGGAGCAGTACTTC	CASSLRPTPGQGNKEQYF
NA	TRBV28	NA	TRBJ2-7	TGTGCCAGCAGTTTTCCCGGACAGAGCTCCTACGAGCAGTACTTC	CASSFPGQSSYEQYF
NA	TRBV14	NA	TRBJ2-4	TGTGCCAGCAGCCAACAGGGTACCAAAAACATTCAGTACTTC	CASSQQGTKNIQYF
few	TRBV20-1	NA	TRBJ1-3	TGCAGTGCTAGTTCGGGGTCTGCTTCTGGAAACACCATATATTTT	CSASSGSASGNTIYF
NA	TRBV5-1	TRBD1	TRBJ2-5	TGCGCCAGCAGCTTTGGGACAGACCAAGAGACCCAGTACTTC	CASSFGTDQETQYF
NA	TRBV4-2	TRBD2	TRBJ2-5	TGTGCCAGCAGCGAGGGGGGGGCTAGCGGGGGCCAGATGACCCAGTACTTC	CASSEGGASGGQMTQYF
NA	TRBV21-1	NA	TRBJ2-4	TGTGCCAGCAGGACTCAAATGACCAAAAACATTCAGTACTTC	CASRTQMTKNIQYF
few	TRBV5-1	NA	TRBJ2-2	TGCGCCAGCAGCTTGACTGGCGGAAACACCGGGGAGCTGTTTTTT	CASSLTGGNTGELFF
NA	TRBV5-1	NA	TRBJ2-5	TGCGCCAGCAGCTTGACACAAGAGACCCAGTACTTC	CASSLTQETQYF
NA	TRBV5-6	TRBD1	TRBJ1-1	TGTGCCAGCAGCTTCGGCCGGACAGGGGGCGCGGAAGCTTTCTTT	CASSFGRTGGAEAFF
NA	TRBV7-2	NA	TRBJ1-1	TGTGCCAGCACCCCCCGTAGCTACTCGAACACTGAAGCTTTCTTT	CASTPRSYSNTEAFF
NA	TRBV5-1	TRBD1	TRBJ1-4	TGCGCCAGCAGCTTCCAACAGGGGTTGAATGAAAAACTGTTTTTT	CASSFQQGLNEKLFF